Listed below are T cell receptor beta chains from one sample, sequenced in a study of blood T cell repertoires in COVID-19. Sequencing was performed with immunoSEQ multiplex PCR; in TCRdb, only in-frame clones are kept and a portion is missing. The sample shows some 96,000 clones, just under 85% of them seen only once. Sequenced: peripheral blood. The receptors derive from a man aged 50 to 60 with active or convalescent COVID-19. Each CDR3 is given with its conserved first and last residue. The D gene is left open where the match is weak. Clone size is not always given. Where it is, it says once, few, many or a class for expanded clones.

clone size | J gene | V gene | D gene | CDR3 protein | CDR3 DNA
NA | TRBJ1-2 | TRBV27 | TRBD1 | CASTGQGLYGYTF | TGTGCCAGTACAGGACAGGGCCTCTATGGCTACACCTTC
NA | TRBJ1-5 | TRBV28 | TRBD1 | CASSSPGQDNQPQHF | TGTGCCAGCAGTAGCCCGGGACAGGACAATCAGCCCCAGCATTTT
NA | TRBJ2-2 | TRBV7-8 | TRBD1 | CASSFLDRDNTGELFF | TGTGCCAGCAGCTTCCTCGACAGGGACAACACCGGGGAGCTGTTTTTT
NA | TRBJ1-1 | TRBV6-5 | TRBD1 | CASRTAGGTEAFF | TGTGCCAGCAGGACAGCAGGGGGAACTGAAGCTTTCTTT
NA | TRBJ2-2 | TRBV2 | TRBD2 | CASSDRTSFTGELFF | TGTGCCAGCAGTGATAGGACTAGCTTCACCGGGGAGCTGTTTTTT
NA | TRBJ1-2 | TRBV19 | NA | CASSSGFRPQGYGYTF | TGTGCCAGTAGTTCTGGGTTCAGGCCTCAGGGGTATGGCTACACCTTC
NA | TRBJ2-3 | TRBV19 | TRBD2 | CASSMVSSGRGDTQYF | TGTGCCAGTAGTATGGTTTCAAGCGGGAGAGGAGATACGCAGTATTTT
NA | TRBJ1-2 | TRBV3-1/TRBV3-2 | NA | CASSQAAGDGYTF | TGTGCCAGCAGCCAAGCCGCGGGGGATGGCTACACCTTC
once | TRBJ2-2 | TRBV5-4 | TRBD2 | CASSLGVTAGGDTGELFF | TGTGCCAGCAGCTTGGGAGTTACAGCGGGAGGAGACACCGGGGAGCTGTTTTTT
NA | TRBJ2-3 | TRBV3-1/TRBV3-2 | NA | CASSQDIGATTDTQYF | TGTGCCAGCAGCCAAGATATTGGGGCCACCACAGATACGCAGTATTTT
NA | TRBJ2-6 | TRBV20-1 | TRBD1 | CSAKDRNVLTF | TGCAGTGCAAAGGACAGGAACGTCCTGACTTTC
NA | TRBJ2-1 | TRBV3-1/TRBV3-2 | TRBD2 | CASSHDGDYPFF | TGTGCCAGCAGCCACGACGGGGACTATCCGTTCTTC
once | TRBJ1-3 | TRBV19 | NA | CASSTPGLGTTIYF | TGTGCCAGTAGTACCCCGGGACTTGGAACCACCATATATTTT
NA | TRBJ2-7 | TRBV6-5 | NA | CASSTQSEQYF | TGTGCCAGCAGTACCCAGTCAGAGCAGTACTTC
once | TRBJ2-1 | TRBV30 | NA | CAWSRQNEQFF | TGTGCCTGGAGTCGACAGAATGAGCAGTTCTTC
NA | TRBJ2-3 | TRBV5-4 | NA | CASTHPGGAGTDTQYF | TGTGCCAGCACCCACCCCGGAGGGGCTGGCACAGATACGCAGTATTTT
NA | TRBJ1-1 | TRBV27 | NA | CASSLGRPYTEAFF | TGTGCCAGCAGTTTAGGCAGGCCCTACACTGAAGCTTTCTTT
once | TRBJ1-2 | TRBV28 | TRBD1 | CASIGQGALLGGYTF | TGTGCCAGCATAGGACAGGGGGCATTGTTGGGTGGCTACACCTTC
NA | TRBJ1-2 | TRBV25-1 | NA | CASSEYGAYGYTF | TGTGCCAGCAGTGAATATGGAGCCTATGGCTACACCTTC
NA | TRBJ1-1 | TRBV18 | TRBD1 | CASSPLEGARTEAFF | TGTGCCAGCTCACCACTTGAGGGGGCTCGGACTGAAGCTTTCTTT
NA | TRBJ1-2 | TRBV24-1 | NA | CATSENNRVSYTF | TGTGCCACCAGTGAAAACAACAGAGTTAGCTACACCTTC
NA | TRBJ2-7 | TRBV5-1 | TRBD1 | CASSRTGATYEQYF | TGCGCCAGCAGCAGAACAGGGGCCACCTACGAGCAGTACTTC
NA | TRBJ1-5 | TRBV28 | NA | CASSSPGASNQPQHF | TGTGCCAGCAGTTCCCCAGGGGCGAGCAATCAGCCCCAGCATTTT
NA | TRBJ2-5 | TRBV10-3 | TRBD1 | CAISPGQGGETQYF | TGTGCCATCAGTCCGGGACAGGGGGGGGAGACCCAGTACTTC
few | TRBJ1-3 | TRBV10-2 | NA | CASSKQATSGNTIYF | TGCGCCAGCAGTAAACAGGCTACCTCTGGAAACACCATATATTTT
NA | TRBJ2-3 | TRBV24-1 | NA | CATSDLQREDTQYF | TGTGCCACCAGTGATTTGCAGAGGGAAGATACGCAGTATTTT
NA | TRBJ2-1 | TRBV3-1/TRBV3-2 | NA | CASSQVDYLYNEQFF | TGTGCCAGCAGCCAAGTAGACTACCTTTACAATGAGCAGTTCTTC
NA | TRBJ1-1 | TRBV11-3 | NA | CASSLGVQENTEAFF | TGTGCCAGCAGCTTGGGCGTCCAGGAAAACACTGAAGCTTTCTTT
NA | TRBJ1-1 | TRBV19 | TRBD1 | CASSPTGVTEAFF | TGTGCCAGTAGTCCGACAGGGGTTACTGAAGCTTTCTTT
NA | TRBJ1-2 | TRBV21-1 | NA | CAWRTENHGYTF | TGTGCCTGGAGGACAGAAAATCATGGCTACACCTTC
NA | TRBJ1-6 | TRBV11-2 | NA | CASSLLFGQNSPLHF | TGTGCCAGCAGCTTATTATTCGGACAAAATTCACCCCTCCACTTT
NA | TRBJ1-2 | TRBV19 | TRBD1 | CASSRPDRGDYGYTF | TGTGCCAGTAGCCGACCAGACAGGGGGGACTATGGCTACACCTTC
once | TRBJ2-5 | TRBV3-1/TRBV3-2 | NA | CASSRQVKETQYF | TGTGCCAGCAGCCGCCAGGTAAAAGAGACCCAGTACTTC
NA | TRBJ2-7 | TRBV28 | TRBD2 | CASSNIAGGGYEQYF | TGTGCCAGCAGCAATATAGCGGGAGGGGGGTACGAGCAGTACTTC
few | TRBJ2-2 | TRBV14 | NA | CASTQTLDTGELFF | TGTGCCAGCACCCAAACTTTGGACACCGGGGAGCTGTTTTTT
NA | TRBJ1-4 | TRBV24-1 | TRBD1 | CATSDRDRGELFF | TGTGCCACCAGTGACCGTGACAGGGGAGAACTGTTTTTT
NA | TRBJ2-1 | TRBV10-2 | TRBD2 | CASSEVGGLAGNSYNEQFF | TGCGCCAGCAGTGAAGTTGGTGGACTAGCGGGAAACTCCTACAATGAGCAGTTCTTC
NA | TRBJ2-1 | TRBV7-8 | NA | CASSFYYNEQFF | TGTGCCAGCAGCTTCTATTACAATGAGCAGTTCTTC
few | TRBJ1-1 | TRBV25-1 | NA | CASRSGRAVAFF | TGTGCCAGCAGAAGCGGTAGGGCGGTAGCTTTCTTT
NA | TRBJ2-1 | TRBV29-1 | TRBD1 | CSSERTDRAYYNEQFF | TGCAGCTCCGAAAGGACCGACAGGGCCTACTACAATGAGCAGTTCTTC
NA | TRBJ2-4 | TRBV28 | TRBD2 | CASSSRGGAMDIQYF | TGTGCCAGCAGTTCCCGGGGGGGGGCTATGGACATTCAGTACTTC
NA | TRBJ2-7 | TRBV10-3 | NA | CAIREDTDYEQYF | TGTGCCATCAGAGAGGACACGGACTACGAGCAGTACTTC
NA | TRBJ2-1 | TRBV3-1/TRBV3-2 | TRBD2 | CASSQVGGLADYNEQFF | TGTGCCAGCAGCCAAGTCGGCGGGCTAGCGGACTACAATGAGCAGTTCTTC
NA | TRBJ2-1 | TRBV10-1 | NA | CASSDYETREQFF | TGCGCCAGCAGTGATTACGAGACTCGAGAGCAGTTCTTC
once | TRBJ1-5 | TRBV5-6 | NA | CASSLLGGQPQHF | TGTGCCAGCAGCTTGCTGGGGGGTCAGCCCCAGCATTTT
once | TRBJ2-3 | TRBV24-1 | NA | CATSGSNSITDTQYF | TGTGCCACATCAGGGTCCAACAGTATCACAGATACGCAGTATTTT
NA | TRBJ2-3 | TRBV7-3 | NA | CASSSRSRHGGDTQYF | TGTGCCAGCAGCTCCCGTTCCAGGCACGGGGGAGATACGCAGTATTTT
NA | TRBJ1-1 | TRBV5-1 | NA | CASRYQGSVTEAFF | TGCGCCAGCCGCTACCAGGGCTCTGTGACTGAAGCTTTCTTT
NA | TRBJ2-1 | TRBV5-1 | TRBD1 | CASSSGQGLGNEQFF | TGCGCCAGCAGCTCCGGACAGGGGTTAGGGAATGAGCAGTTCTTC
NA | TRBJ2-3 | TRBV12-5 | NA | CASGRLVFEDTQYF | TGTGCTAGTGGAAGACTGGTTTTTGAGGATACGCAGTATTTT
NA | TRBJ2-1 | TRBV7-2 | TRBD2 | CASRQSLAGSNEQFF | TGTGCCAGCAGGCAATCACTAGCGGGATCGAATGAGCAGTTCTTC
NA | TRBJ1-1 | TRBV18 | TRBD1 | CASSPQGDTEAFF | TGTGCCAGCTCACCTCAGGGGGACACTGAAGCTTTCTTT
NA | TRBJ1-1 | TRBV24-1 | NA | CATSVGGSEDTEAFF | TGTGCCACCAGTGTGGGGGGGAGTGAGGACACTGAAGCTTTCTTT